This T cell receptor (beta chain) came from a study of long-term antiretroviral therapy in people with HIV. Runs used v3.0 of the immunoSEQ assay and were done at survey level. Sequencing used immunoSEQ multiplex PCR; TCRdb keeps in-frame clones, though not all of them. The sample includes some 16,000 clones, 79% of them seen just once. In this sample, this clone turned up once. The CDR3 runs 14 residues. CDR1 is SGHTA and CDR2 is FQGNSA in the germline V gene. Between the trimmed V and J ends, which lost 0 bases and 4 bases, there was a span of 10 bases. This rearrangement joins TRBV7-2 to TRBJ2-7; D call uncertain. The sample was unsorted PBMCs, taken 2.3 years after starting antiretroviral therapy. The sequence was obtained from a woman aged 40 to 50 with HIV. The CDR3 nucleotides read TGTGCCAGCAGCTTAGCTCAAGCGCGGTACGAGCAGTACTTC. This sequence encodes CASSLAQARYEQYF. Combining the CDR3 with reference TRBV7-2 and TRBJ2-7 gives the whole variable domain GAGVSQSPSNKVTEKGKDVELRCDPISGHTALYWYRQSLGQGLEFLIYFQGNSAPDKSGLPSDRFSAERTGGSVSTLTIQRTQQEDSAVYLCASSLAQARYEQYFGPGTRLTVT.